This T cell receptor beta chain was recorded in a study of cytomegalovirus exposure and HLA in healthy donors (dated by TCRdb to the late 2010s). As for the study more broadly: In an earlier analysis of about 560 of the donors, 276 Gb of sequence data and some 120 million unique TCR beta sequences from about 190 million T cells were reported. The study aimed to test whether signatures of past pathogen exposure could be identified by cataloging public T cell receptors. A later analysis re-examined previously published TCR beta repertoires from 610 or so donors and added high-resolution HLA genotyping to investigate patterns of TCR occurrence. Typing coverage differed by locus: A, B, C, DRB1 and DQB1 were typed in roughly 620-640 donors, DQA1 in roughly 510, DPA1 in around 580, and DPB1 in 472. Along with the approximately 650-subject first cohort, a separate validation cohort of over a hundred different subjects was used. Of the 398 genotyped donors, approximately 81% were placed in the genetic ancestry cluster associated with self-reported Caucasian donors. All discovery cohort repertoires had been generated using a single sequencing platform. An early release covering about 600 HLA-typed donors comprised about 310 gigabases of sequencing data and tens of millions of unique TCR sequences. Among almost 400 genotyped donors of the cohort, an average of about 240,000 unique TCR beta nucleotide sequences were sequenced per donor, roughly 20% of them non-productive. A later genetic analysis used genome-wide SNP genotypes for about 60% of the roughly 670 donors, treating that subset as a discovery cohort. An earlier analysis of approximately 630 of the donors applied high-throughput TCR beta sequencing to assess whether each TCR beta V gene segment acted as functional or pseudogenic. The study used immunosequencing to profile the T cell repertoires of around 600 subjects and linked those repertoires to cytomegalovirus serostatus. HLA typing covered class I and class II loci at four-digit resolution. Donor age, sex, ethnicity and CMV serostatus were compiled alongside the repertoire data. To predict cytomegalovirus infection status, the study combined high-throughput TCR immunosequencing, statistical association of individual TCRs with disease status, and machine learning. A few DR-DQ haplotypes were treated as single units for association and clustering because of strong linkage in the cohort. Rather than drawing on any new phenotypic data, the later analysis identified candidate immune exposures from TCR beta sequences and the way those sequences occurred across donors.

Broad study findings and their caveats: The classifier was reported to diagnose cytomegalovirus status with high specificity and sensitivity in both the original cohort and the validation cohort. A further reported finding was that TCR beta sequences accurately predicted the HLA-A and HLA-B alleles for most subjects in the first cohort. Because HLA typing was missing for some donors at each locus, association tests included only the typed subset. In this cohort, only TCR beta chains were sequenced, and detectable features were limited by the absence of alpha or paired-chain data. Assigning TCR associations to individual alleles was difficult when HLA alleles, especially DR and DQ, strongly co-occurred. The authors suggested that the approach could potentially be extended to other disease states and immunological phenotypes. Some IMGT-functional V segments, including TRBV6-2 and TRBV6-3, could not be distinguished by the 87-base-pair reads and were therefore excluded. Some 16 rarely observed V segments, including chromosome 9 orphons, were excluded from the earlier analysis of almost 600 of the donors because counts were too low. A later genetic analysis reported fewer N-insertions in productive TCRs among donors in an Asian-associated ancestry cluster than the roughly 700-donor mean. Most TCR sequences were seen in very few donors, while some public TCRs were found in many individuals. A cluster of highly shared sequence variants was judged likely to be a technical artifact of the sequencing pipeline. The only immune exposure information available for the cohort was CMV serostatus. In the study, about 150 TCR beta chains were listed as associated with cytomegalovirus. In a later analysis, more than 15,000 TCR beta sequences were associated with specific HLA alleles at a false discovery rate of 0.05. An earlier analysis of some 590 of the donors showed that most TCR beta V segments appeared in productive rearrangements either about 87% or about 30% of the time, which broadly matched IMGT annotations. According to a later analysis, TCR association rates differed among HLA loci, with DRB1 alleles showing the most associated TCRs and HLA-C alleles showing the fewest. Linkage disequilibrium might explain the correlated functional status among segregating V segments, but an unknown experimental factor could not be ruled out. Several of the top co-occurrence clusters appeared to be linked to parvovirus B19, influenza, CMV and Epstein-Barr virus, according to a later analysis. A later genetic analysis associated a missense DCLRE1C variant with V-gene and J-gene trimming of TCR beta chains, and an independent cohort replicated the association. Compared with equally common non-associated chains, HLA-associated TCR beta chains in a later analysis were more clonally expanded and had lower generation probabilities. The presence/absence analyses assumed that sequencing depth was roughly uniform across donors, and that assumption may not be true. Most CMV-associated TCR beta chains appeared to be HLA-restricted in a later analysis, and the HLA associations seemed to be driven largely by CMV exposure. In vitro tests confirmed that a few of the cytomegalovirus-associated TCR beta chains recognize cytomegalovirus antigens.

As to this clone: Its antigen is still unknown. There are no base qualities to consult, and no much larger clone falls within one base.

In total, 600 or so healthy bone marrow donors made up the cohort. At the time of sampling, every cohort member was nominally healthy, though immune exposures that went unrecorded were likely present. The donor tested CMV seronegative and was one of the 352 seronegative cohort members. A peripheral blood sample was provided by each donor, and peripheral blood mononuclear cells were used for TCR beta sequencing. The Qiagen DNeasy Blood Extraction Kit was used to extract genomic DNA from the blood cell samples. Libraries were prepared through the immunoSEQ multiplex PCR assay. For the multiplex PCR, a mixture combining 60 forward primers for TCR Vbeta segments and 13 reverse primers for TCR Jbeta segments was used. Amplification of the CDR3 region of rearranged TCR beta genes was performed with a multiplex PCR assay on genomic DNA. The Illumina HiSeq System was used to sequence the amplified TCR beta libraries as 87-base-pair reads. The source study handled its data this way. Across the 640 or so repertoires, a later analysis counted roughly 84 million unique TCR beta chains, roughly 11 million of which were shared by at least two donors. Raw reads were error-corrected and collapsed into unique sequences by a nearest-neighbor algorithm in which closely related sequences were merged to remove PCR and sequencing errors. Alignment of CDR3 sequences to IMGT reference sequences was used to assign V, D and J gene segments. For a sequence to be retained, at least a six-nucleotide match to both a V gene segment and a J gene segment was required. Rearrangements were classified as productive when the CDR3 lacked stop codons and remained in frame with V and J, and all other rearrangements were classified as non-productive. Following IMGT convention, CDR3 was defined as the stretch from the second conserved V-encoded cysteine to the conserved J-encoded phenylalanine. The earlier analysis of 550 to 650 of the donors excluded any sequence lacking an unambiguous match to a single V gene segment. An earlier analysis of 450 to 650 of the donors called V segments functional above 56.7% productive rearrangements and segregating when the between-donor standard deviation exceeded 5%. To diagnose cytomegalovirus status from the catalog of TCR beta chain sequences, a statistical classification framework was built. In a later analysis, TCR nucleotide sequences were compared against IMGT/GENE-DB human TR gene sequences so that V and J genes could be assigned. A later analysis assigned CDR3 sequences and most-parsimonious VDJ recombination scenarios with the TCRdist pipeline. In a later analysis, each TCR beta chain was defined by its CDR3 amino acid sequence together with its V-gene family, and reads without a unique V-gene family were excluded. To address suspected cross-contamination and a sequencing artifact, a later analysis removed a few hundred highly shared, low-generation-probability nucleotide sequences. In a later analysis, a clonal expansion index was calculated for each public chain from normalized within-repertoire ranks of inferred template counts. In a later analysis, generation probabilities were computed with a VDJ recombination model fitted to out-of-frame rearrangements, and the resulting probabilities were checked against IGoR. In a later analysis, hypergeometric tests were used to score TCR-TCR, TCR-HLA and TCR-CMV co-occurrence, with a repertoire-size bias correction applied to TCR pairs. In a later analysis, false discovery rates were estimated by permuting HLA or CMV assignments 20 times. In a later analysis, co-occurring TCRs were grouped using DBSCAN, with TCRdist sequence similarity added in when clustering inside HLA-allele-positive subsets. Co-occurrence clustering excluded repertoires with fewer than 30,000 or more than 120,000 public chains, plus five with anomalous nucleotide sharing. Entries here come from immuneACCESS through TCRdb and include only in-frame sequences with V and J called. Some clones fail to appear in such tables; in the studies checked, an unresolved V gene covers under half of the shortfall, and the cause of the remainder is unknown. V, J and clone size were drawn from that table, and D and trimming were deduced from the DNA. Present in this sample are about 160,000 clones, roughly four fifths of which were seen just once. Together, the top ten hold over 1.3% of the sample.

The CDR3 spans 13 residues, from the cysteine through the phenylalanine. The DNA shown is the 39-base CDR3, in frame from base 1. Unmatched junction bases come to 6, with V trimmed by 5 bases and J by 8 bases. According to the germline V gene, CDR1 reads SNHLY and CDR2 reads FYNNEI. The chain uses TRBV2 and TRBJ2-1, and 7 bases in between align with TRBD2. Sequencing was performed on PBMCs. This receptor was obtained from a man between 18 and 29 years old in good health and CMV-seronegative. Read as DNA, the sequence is TGTGCCAGCAGTCGGGAGGAGGGCCATGAGCAGTTCTTC. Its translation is CASSREEGHEQFF.